The subject of this entry is one T cell receptor (beta chain). Regarding treatment: roughly 19 received Ad26.COV2.S at low or high dose, single or two shots; roughly 5 received placebo; per-sample allocation not given. Material that was analyzed had been drawn on day 63 after the first vaccine or placebo injection. Cohort 1b enrolled adults aged 18-55 years in Boston. Immunization relied on an Ad26 vector, which expressed Wuhan-strain SARS-CoV-2 spike. Here immunoSEQ multiplex PCR was the method, and the copy in TCRdb shows in-frame clones only, minus some. The sample holds under 400,000 clones; about nine tenths are singletons and the top ten take 3.4%. The source of the sample is a study of Ad26.COV2.S vaccination and SARS-CoV-2 variants. As for the study in general: Donor allocation was to the COV1001 Ad26.COV2.S trial arm.

The CDR3 is made up of 13 amino acids. The V gene's germline CDR1 is LGHNA and CDR2 YNFKEQ. V was clipped by 3 bases and J by 7 bases, with 13 bases between them. The material was peripheral blood, obtained in a trial of Ad26.COV2.S vaccine versus placebo. This clonotype was sampled from a person between 18 and 59 years old who received the Ad26.COV2.S COVID-19 vaccine or a placebo. The chain combines TRBV4-2 with TRBJ2-7, with D perhaps given as TRBD1 or TRBD2 (5 bases each). The CDR3 DNA sequence: TGTGCCAGCAGCCAGGGACCCCCGGGAGAGCAGTACTTC. Its protein is CASSQGPPGEQYF.